These T cell receptor beta chains were read from a single sample in a study of blood T cell repertoires in COVID-19. Here immunoSEQ multiplex PCR was the method, and the copy in TCRdb shows in-frame clones only, minus some. Altogether about 120,000 clones are present, around 90% being singletons, with the ten largest covering approximately 4.3%. Sequenced material: peripheral blood. The source of these receptors is a woman aged 45-65 years with acute or convalescent COVID-19. The CDR3 runs from the conserved cysteine through the conserved F or W. The D gene is left open where the match is weak. Clone sizes are given selectively: once, few, many, or a class where the clone is expanded.

d_gene	j_gene	v_gene	abundance	CDR3aa	CDR3nt
TRBD1	TRBJ1-1	TRBV29-1	-	CSVENRGRAFF	TGCAGCGTTGAAAACAGGGGGCGGGCTTTCTTT
-	TRBJ2-3	TRBV7-9	-	CASTPRGFGVTSTDTQYF	TGTGCCAGCACCCCTCGGGGGTTCGGGGTAACTAGCACAGATACGCAGTATTTT
TRBD1	TRBJ2-3	TRBV7-3	-	CASSLKAGGRNDTQYF	TGTGCCAGCAGCTTAAAAGCAGGGGGCCGTAACGATACGCAGTATTTT
-	TRBJ1-5	TRBV4-1	-	CASSQVGSRDQPQHF	TGCGCCAGCAGCCAAGTGGGCAGCAGGGATCAGCCCCAGCATTTT
-	TRBJ1-1	TRBV12-3/TRBV12-4	-	CASSLRGFPEAFF	TGTGCCAGCAGTTTAAGGGGGTTCCCTGAAGCTTTCTTT
-	TRBJ1-2	TRBV25-1	-	CASSESGVSYGYTF	TGTGCCAGCAGTGAATCGGGAGTCAGCTATGGCTACACCTTC
-	TRBJ2-3	TRBV29-1	once	CSVEGLALSRGTDTQYF	TGCAGCGTTGAAGGGTTGGCCCTCTCTCGGGGCACAGATACGCAGTATTTT
-	TRBJ2-5	TRBV24-1	-	CATSDSRLRGGETQYF	TGTGCCACCAGTGATTCGAGACTACGCGGAGGGGAGACCCAGTACTTC
-	TRBJ2-1	TRBV12-3/TRBV12-4	-	CASSLRSYNEQFF	TGTGCCAGCAGTTTGAGGTCCTACAATGAGCAGTTCTTC
-	TRBJ2-2	TRBV3-1/TRBV3-2	-	CASSQGRNTGELFF	TGTGCCAGCAGCCAAGGCAGAAACACCGGGGAGCTGTTTTTT
-	TRBJ1-5	TRBV10-1	-	CASSSGAWDQPQHF	TGCGCCAGCAGTTCAGGGGCCTGGGATCAGCCCCAGCATTTT
-	TRBJ1-5	TRBV19	-	CASSFGDNQPQHF	TGTGCCAGTAGCTTCGGAGACAATCAGCCCCAGCATTTT
TRBD2	TRBJ2-7	TRBV19	-	CASSIIAGTIYEQYF	TGTGCCAGTAGTATAATAGCGGGTACGATCTACGAGCAGTACTTC